This TCR beta chain was profiled in a study of blood T cell repertoires in COVID-19. Turning to the study itself: The United States, Italy and Spain were the sources of the acute and convalescent COVID-19 samples. Sources were T cells, B-cell-depleted T cells, or PBMCs; the material itself was cDNA or gDNA.

J gave up 5 bases and V 1 base, and 9 bases lay outside the gene matches. The CDR3 has 18 residues. The germline V gene encodes CDR1 SGHNT and CDR2 YYREEE (reference sequence). Authors' analysis steps: From reference gene primer amplification, estimates of nucleated cell counts were derived. The table came from immunoSEQ multiplex PCR; TCRdb's copy has only in-frame clones and leaves some out. V and J calls and clone size are those listed in that table; D and trimming were worked out from the DNA. The table has about 230,000 clones, roughly 80% seen once. This chain uses TRBV5-4 with TRBJ2-5; 15 bases match TRBD2. Sequenced: peripheral blood. This TCR derives from an elderly woman with acute or convalescent COVID-19. The CDR3 sequence: CASSLMAPGLAGGETQYF. For the CDR3, the DNA is TGTGCCAGCAGCTTGATGGCACCGGGACTAGCGGGAGGCGAGACCCAGTACTTC.